This T cell receptor (beta chain) is drawn from a study of blood T cell repertoires in COVID-19 (dated by TCRdb to the early 2020s). The study in broad terms: Samples from collaborators originated in the United States, Italy and Spain and spanned both the acute and convalescent phases of COVID-19. The material from the prospective study consisted of cDNA or gDNA derived from T cells, B-cell-depleted T cells, or PBMCs. Subjects who had been exposed to COVID-19, were actively infected with it, or had recovered from it provided the deeply sampled blood TCRbeta repertoires that made up the dataset. A freely available public database, intended as a resource for researchers studying the immune response to SARS-CoV-2, is where the repertoires were released. The samples were drawn from two sources: the first 160 participants of the ongoing ImmuneRACE study, and 950 to 1,500 subjects contributed by 6 global collaborators. A de-identified subject ID, COVID-19 status, age in years and sex were almost always included in the sample metadata. Where HLA class I and class II types were available, the types were taken from metadata supplied by the sample provider, not from assay-based typing. The paper's findings and limits, for the study overall: The amount of clinical and demographic metadata varied by source and participant and was provided uncurated.

Counted from cysteine to phenylalanine, this CDR3 has 15 amino acids. Left in the record is the CDR3 DNA by itself, 45 bases read in frame from the first base. The germline V gene (reference sequence) gives CDR1 as SEHNR and CDR2 as FQNEAQ. Trimming removed 4 bases from V and 5 bases from J; the gene matches leave 8 bases unexplained. A second Seattle source provided samples from volunteer blood donors who had recovered from COVID-19. Collaborating institutions collected whole blood in K2EDTA tubes following their own protocols. For TCRbeta analysis, collaborators shipped samples as frozen whole blood, isolated PBMCs, or DNA extracted from either of those sample types. Turning to this clone: The specificity of this receptor is unknown. The record has no base qualities; no much larger clone is one base away.

TCRbeta CDR3 regions were amplified from genomic DNA using the immunoSEQ Assay, a bias-controlled multiplex PCR. Regarding the original processing steps: The number of nucleated cells in each sample was estimated by amplification of reference gene primers within the assay. Sequence reads were collapsed and filtered to measure the absolute abundance of every unique TCRbeta CDR3 rearrangement. For each sample, productive Simpson clonality was calculated as the square root of Simpson's diversity index over productive rearrangements. TCRdb's version of the immuneACCESS table is confined to in-frame rearrangements and falls short of the full clone set. An unresolved V gene accounts for under half of the shortfall where checked; the remainder is of unknown origin. V and J calls and clone size are those listed in that table; D and trimming were worked out from the DNA. The sample has about 150,000 clones on record, more than 75% of them singletons. The biggest ten clones account for roughly 9.7% of the sample.

The sample comprised peripheral blood. The receptor was isolated from a man between 60 and 70 years old who had recovered from COVID-19. Recombination joined TRBV7-9 with TRBJ1-3, and 7 junction bases match TRBD1. The nucleotide sequence reads TGTGCCAGCAGCTCGCAGGGGGTGTGGCGAAACACCATATATTTT. It is translated as CASSSQGVWRNTIYF.